This record looks at one TCR beta chain sequence and its context. Its cognate antigen is unknown. This entry is derived from a study of OX40 agonist ivuxolimab in advanced cancers. Study-wide results and limits: At doses 0.1 to 3.0 mg/kg, CD4+ and CD8+ clones expanded.

This table comes from immunoSEQ multiplex PCR, and its TCRdb copy is limited to in-frame clones, with some not included. In the table there are 90,000 to 150,000 clones, roughly nine tenths of which are singletons. The sequence was collected from an adult with an advanced solid tumor such as melanoma, head and neck, liver or kidney cancer. The source material was CD4+ or CD8+ T cells sorted from blood, sampled in a trial of the OX40 agonist ivuxolimab.

CDR3 region: CASSQVRTSGGPTYEQYF. The CDR3 bases are TGTGCCAGCAGCCAAGTCCGTACTAGCGGGGGCCCAACCTACGAGCAGTACTTC. The V call is TRBV4-2, the J call TRBJ2-7; TRBD2 aligns across 11 bases. CDR3 size: 18 residues. Trimming cost V 1 base and J 2 bases; bases outside gene matches: 10. CDR1 and CDR2 from the germline V gene are LGHNA and YNFKEQ.